This T cell receptor (beta chain) was captured by sequencing in a study of T cells in Graves' hyperthyroidism and ophthalmopathy. This clonotype was picked up a small number of times. Antigen: not known. Lactation, pregnancy, other autoimmune disease or uncontrolled infection excluded patients. Trimming pared 10 bases from V and 0 bases from J, leaving 12 bases between. In germline, CDR1 is MNHEY, CDR2 SVGAGI. CDR3 length: 14 amino acids. Whole-study findings and limits: Ophthalmopathy was predicted by the model a median of about 6.5 months ahead of onset.

Amplified TCR beta CDR3 regions derived from RNA transcripts. First-round RT-PCR targeting the TCR CDR3 was performed with the HTBI primer set. One entry per CDR3 protein, called by TCRdb with MiXCR from the multiplex PCR reads. The sample includes around 580,000 distinct CDR3 sequences, 46% of them seen just once. Material: peripheral blood or thyroid tissue (not recorded which). This clonotype originated in a woman between 18 and 29 years old with Graves' hyperthyroidism. V usage is TRBV6-5 and J usage is TRBJ2-2, with D tentatively TRBD2 (5 bases). Here the CDR3 reads CATRADANTGELFF. DNA of the CDR3: TGTGCCACCAGAGCGGACGCGAACACCGGGGAGCTGTTTTTT.